The present T cell receptor beta chain was sequenced within a study of identical twins (TCRdb year 2016). A note on the overall study: TCR alpha and beta repertoires from monozygotic twins, unrelated adults of various ages and cord blood were deep-sequenced to test whether fetal clonotypes persist. To rule out contamination, replicate twin experiments were performed at different times with different library preparation protocols. Here is what the overall study found, with its caveats: In monozygotic twins, recombination models systematically underestimated out-of-frame TCR alpha sharing, but the models matched the sharing seen between unrelated individuals. Because the same donors could not be followed over many years, conclusions were based on cross-sectional statistical analysis. A weaker excess of twin sharing was found in beta out-of-frame sequences because the signal-to-noise ratio was lowered by fewer shared sequences. Zero-insertion analyses could be partly confounded by invariant T cells such as MAIT and iNKT, although diverse VJ usage argued against such confounding for most clonotypes. Out-of-frame TCR alpha sequences shared between twins showed an excess of low generation-probability sequences compared with coincidental sharing between unrelated individuals. Abundant cord blood beta clonotypes had fewer insertions, young adult naive repertoires showed a similar but weaker trend, and memory repertoires showed no such trend.

V is reduced by 6 bases and J by 1 base, leaving a spacing of 12 bases between them. CDR1 and CDR2, looked up from the germline V gene, are MGHDK and SYGVNS. Measured from the cysteine to the phenylalanine, the CDR3 is 14 residues long. Only the CDR3 DNA is retained, 42 bases long and in frame from the first base. Libraries were made using 5' RACE. The instrument given in TCRdb is Illumina HiSeq 2000. A universal primer binding site was introduced by template switching, and a unique molecular identifier was present in the final cDNA, enabling accurate counting of TCR cDNA molecules. First-strand cDNA for TCR alpha and beta chains was synthesized from specific primers in the conserved constant-segment region. To control for contamination, each cDNA library was double barcoded with a SMART-Mk sample barcode plus Illumina barcodes. TruSeq adapter sequences along with Illumina sample barcodes were introduced in two successive PCR steps. The Illumina HiSeq platform was used with custom primers to sequence TCR alpha and beta cDNA libraries. The study's processing was this. MiGEC was used to process raw reads and extract unique molecular identifiers, and MiXCR was used to find CDR3 positions. For each individual, recombination models were inferred using an EM algorithm with the repgenHMM and IGoR tools. The tcR package in R was used for shared clonotype analysis, with sharing normalized by the product of cloneset sizes. To study raw recombination without the effects of thymic and clonal selection, out-of-frame nonproductive sequences were analyzed. TCRdb handled the public reads itself, with Q25 trimming in fastp and clone calling in MiXCR, and kept productive beta chains. Rows matching on CDR3 protein sequence are summarized as one entry with the most common DNA and genes. Clone size and V and J calls follow TCRdb, not the original study. The sample table holds hundreds of thousands of distinct CDR3 sequences, of which about 9.4% were seen once. The ten largest clones capture approximately 0.96% of the sample.

In regard to this clonotype: The target of this receptor is not known. The input lacks base qualities; no much larger clone sits a single base away.

Every donor was a healthy Caucasian. The twin cohort consisted of three pairs of female monozygotic twins, all aged about 18 to 30 years. Peripheral blood mononuclear cells were used as the source from which RNA for TCR libraries was isolated. These sequences were also reported in another study, on yellow fever vaccine responses in identical twins. As described in the second report: The T cell response to vaccination in identical twins was reported by the authors to appear partly convergent and partly personalized. The study precisely tracked vaccine-responding T cell clones in identical twins.

The sample was PBMCs. The sequence links TRBV25-1 to TRBJ1-2; the D gene is not confidently resolved. This sequence was found in a woman between 18 and 29 years old in good health. The CDR3 region has the sequence CASSGSGNNYGYTF. The nucleotide sequence reads as follows: TGTGCCAGCAGCGGGTCCGGCAATAACTATGGCTACACCTTC.